This TCR beta chain emerged from a study of T cell responses to AZD1222 COVID-19 vaccine. Study-level findings and limits: None of the repertoires were sampled until the peak T cell response had passed. Nearly half of the spike-specific TCRs reportedly recognize variant regions that carry no mutations. At study baseline, merely roughly 6 AZD1222 recipients were seropositive.

The table came from immunoSEQ multiplex PCR; TCRdb's copy has only in-frame clones and leaves some out. The repertoire holds approximately 170,000 clones, with roughly 90% as singletons. The germline gives CDR1 MNHEY, CDR2 SVGEGT. The CDR3 length is 13 residues. V lost 5 bases, J lost 3 bases, and 8 bases lay in between. Concerning this clone itself: Its antigen is not known.

V usage is TRBV6-2 or TRBV6-3 and J usage is TRBJ1-5; D unresolved. The material was peripheral blood, obtained on day 0 of AZD1222 vaccination. This sequence originates from an adult in good health. The CDR3 nucleotides read TGTGCCAGCAGTACTAAGATCAATCAGCCCCAGCATTTT. This gives the protein CASSTKINQPQHF.